This T cell receptor (beta chain) was retrieved from a study of blood T cell repertoires in COVID-19. Original processing methods: Amplification with reference gene primers provided the estimates of nucleated cell counts. Sequenced by immunoSEQ multiplex PCR; TCRdb stores in-frame clones only, minus some. From that table come the V and J calls and clone size; the DNA was used to work out D and trimming. This table holds about 260,000 clones, around 92% found once. V trimming: 3 bases; J trimming: 4 bases; junction bases outside the gene matches: 7. CDR1 is SGDLS and CDR2 is YYNGEE in the germline V gene. The CDR3 has 17 residues.

The chain is built from TRBV9 and TRBJ2-1; 13 bases align to TRBD2. The sample was peripheral blood. The source is a person under 35 with COVID-19, enrolled during active disease. The CDR3: CASSGRGGLAGYNEQFF. CDR3 DNA sequence: TGTGCCAGCAGCGGACGAGGGGGACTAGCGGGGTACAATGAGCAGTTCTTC.